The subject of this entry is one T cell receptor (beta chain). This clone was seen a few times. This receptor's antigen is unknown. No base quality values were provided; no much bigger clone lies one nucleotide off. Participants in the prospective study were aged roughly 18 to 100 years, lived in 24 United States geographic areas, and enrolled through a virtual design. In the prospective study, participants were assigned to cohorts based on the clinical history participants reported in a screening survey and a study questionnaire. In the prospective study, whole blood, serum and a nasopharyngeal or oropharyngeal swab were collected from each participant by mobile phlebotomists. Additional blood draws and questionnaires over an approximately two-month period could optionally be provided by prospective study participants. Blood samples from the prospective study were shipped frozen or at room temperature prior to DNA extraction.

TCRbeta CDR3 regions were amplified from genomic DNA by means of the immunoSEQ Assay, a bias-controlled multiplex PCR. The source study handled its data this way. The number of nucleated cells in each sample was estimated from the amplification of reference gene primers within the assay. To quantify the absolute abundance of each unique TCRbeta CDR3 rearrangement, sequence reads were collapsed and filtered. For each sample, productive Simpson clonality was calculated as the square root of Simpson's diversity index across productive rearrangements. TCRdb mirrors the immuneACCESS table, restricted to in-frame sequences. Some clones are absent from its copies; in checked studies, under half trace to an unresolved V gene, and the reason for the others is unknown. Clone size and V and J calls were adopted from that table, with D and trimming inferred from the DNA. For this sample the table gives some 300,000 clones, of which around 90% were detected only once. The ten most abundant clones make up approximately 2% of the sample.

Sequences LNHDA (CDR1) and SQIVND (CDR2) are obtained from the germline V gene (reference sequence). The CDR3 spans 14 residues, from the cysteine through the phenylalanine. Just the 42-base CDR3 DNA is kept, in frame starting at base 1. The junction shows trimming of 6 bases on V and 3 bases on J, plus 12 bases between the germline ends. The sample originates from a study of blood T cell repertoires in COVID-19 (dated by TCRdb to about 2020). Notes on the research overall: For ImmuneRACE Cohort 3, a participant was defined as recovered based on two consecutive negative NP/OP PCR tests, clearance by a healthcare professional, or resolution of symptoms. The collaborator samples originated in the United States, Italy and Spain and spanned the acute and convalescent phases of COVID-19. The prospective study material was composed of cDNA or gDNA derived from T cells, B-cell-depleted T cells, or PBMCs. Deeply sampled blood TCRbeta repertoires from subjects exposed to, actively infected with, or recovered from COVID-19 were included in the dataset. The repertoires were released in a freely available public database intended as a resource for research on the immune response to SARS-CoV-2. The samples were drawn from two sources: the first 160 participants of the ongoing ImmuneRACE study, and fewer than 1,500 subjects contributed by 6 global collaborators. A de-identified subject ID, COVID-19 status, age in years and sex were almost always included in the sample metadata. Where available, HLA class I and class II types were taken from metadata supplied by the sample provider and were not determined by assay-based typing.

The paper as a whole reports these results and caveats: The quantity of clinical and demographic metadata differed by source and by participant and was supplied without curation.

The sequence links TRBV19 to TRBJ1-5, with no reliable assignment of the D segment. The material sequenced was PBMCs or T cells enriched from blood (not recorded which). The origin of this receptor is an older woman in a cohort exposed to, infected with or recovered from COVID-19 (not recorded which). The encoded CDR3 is CASSLRHLNQPQHF. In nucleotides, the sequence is TGTGCCAGTAGCCTTCGACACCTCAATCAGCCCCAGCATTTT.